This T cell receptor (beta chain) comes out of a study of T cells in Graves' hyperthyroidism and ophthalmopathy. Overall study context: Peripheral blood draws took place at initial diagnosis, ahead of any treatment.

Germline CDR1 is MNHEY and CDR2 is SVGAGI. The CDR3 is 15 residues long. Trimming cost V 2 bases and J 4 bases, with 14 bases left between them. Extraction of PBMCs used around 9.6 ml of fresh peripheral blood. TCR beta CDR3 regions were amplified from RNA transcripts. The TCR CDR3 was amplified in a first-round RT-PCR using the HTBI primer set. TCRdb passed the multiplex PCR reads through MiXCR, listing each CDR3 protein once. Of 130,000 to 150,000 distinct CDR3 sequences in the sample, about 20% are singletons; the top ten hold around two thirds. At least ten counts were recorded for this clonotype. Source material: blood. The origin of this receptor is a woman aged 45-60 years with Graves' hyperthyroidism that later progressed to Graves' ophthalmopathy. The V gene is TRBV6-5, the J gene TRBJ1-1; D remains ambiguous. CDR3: CASSYEVARGTEAFF. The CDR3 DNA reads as TGTGCCAGCAGTTACGAGGTGGCCCGCGGCACTGAAGCTTTCTTT.